The sequence of this T cell receptor (beta chain) was determined in a study of blood T cell repertoires in COVID-19. Study details: Some COVID-19 samples were acute and others convalescent; all came from the United States, Italy and Spain. T cells, B-cell-depleted T cells, or PBMCs supplied cDNA or gDNA.

V was cut by 1 base and J by 0 bases, with 12 bases left in between. Germline CDR1 and CDR2: SGHVS and FQNEAQ. CDR3 length equals 16 residues. Per the study methods: Researchers report that nucleated cell counts were estimated from reference gene primer amplification. Repertoires were generated with immunoSEQ multiplex PCR, while TCRdb's copy carries only in-frame clones and drops some. The DNA gave D and trimming, while V, J and clone size come from that table. The sample shows around 200,000 clones, 80% to 90% of them seen only once. What was sequenced was peripheral blood. The receptor comes from a woman over 75 with acute or convalescent COVID-19. This chain connects TRBV7-8 to TRBJ1-1, with a tentative D call TRBD1 (6 bases). The CDR3 is CASSLGQVNMNTEAFF. CDR3 nucleotides: TGTGCCAGCAGCTTAGGACAGGTGAACATGAACACTGAAGCTTTCTTT.